Below, 15 T cell receptor beta chains from the same sample are listed, as sequenced in a study of T cell changes during pregnancy in multiple sclerosis. This table comes from immunoSEQ multiplex PCR, and its TCRdb copy is limited to in-frame clones, with some not included. The sample comprises around 44,000 clones, 85% to 95% of which are singletons, and approximately 1.2% rests with the top ten. The sample comprised peripheral blood. The receptors derive from a female donor with multiple sclerosis, enrolled in a pregnancy study.

The chain joins TRBV7-2 to TRBJ1-2; maybe TRBD1 (6 bases). V was cut by 1 base and J by 7 bases, with 13 bases left in between. The V gene's germline CDR1 is SGHTA and CDR2 FQGNSA. CDR3 length equals 14 residues. The CDR3 sequence: CASSLVGQGSGYTF. The CDR3 DNA sequence: TGTGCCAGCAGCTTAGTGGGTCAGGGGTCTGGCTACACCTTC.

The CDR3 protein is CASSLSQGDGYTF. The CDR3 DNA is TGTGCCAGCAGCTTGTCACAGGGGGATGGCTACACCTTC. The gene calls are TRBV5-4 and TRBJ1-2, with 8 bases that match TRBD1. J gave up 6 bases and V 1 base, and 2 bases lay outside the gene matches. There are 13 residues in the CDR3. Germline V CDR1 and CDR2: SGHNT, YYREEE (reference sequence).

This sequence joins TRBV5-6 and TRBJ2-6; perhaps TRBD1 as D (6 bases). From germline, CDR1 is SGHDT and CDR2 YYEEEE. The CDR3 contains 19 residues. Trimming removed 3 bases from V and 1 base from J, with 20 bases in between. The DNA for the CDR3 is TGTGCCAGCAGCTGGCCGAACAGGGAAATGGGATCTGGGGCCAACGTCCTGACTTTC. Amino acids: CASSWPNREMGSGANVLTF.

The chain carries TRBV19 and TRBJ1-1; 10 positions agree with TRBD1. With 4 bases clipped from V and 6 bases from J, the junction kept 5 bases outside the gene matches. The CDR3 covers 14 residues. Germline CDR1 LNHDA, CDR2 SQIVND (reference sequence). The CDR3 spells CASSKTGGAAEAFF. The CDR3 nucleotides read TGTGCCAGTAGTAAGACAGGGGGCGCGGCTGAAGCTTTCTTT.

The J gene is TRBJ1-3, the V gene TRBV28, with unresolved D. This CDR3 is 15 amino acids long. V was clipped by 5 bases and J by 0 bases, with 11 bases between them. Per the germline V gene, CDR1 is MDHEN and CDR2 is SYDVKM. The CDR3 DNA reads as TGTGCCAGCAGTGCAGGATCAAACTCTGGAAACACCATATATTTT. Translation gives CASSAGSNSGNTIYF.

The CDR3 reads CASSPQGAGVLRTDTQYF. In DNA form, the CDR3 reads TGTGCCAGCTCACCACAGGGGGCAGGGGTTCTGCGCACAGATACGCAGTATTTT. The rearrangement uses TRBV18 and TRBJ2-3; 7 bases are a match to TRBD1. The CDR3 is 18 amino acids. Germline CDR1 KGHSH, CDR2 LQKENI. V gave up 1 base and J gave up 1 base; unmatched junction bases: 11.

The chain employs TRBV9 and TRBJ1-1; D uncertain. The CDR3 spans 15 residues. Germline V gene lookup returns CDR1 SGDLS and CDR2 YYNGEE. The germline V and J ends were trimmed by 0 bases and 2 bases, with 11 bases remaining between them. The chain's CDR3 is CASSVGGRLNTEAFF. CDR3 coding DNA: TGTGCCAGCAGCGTAGGTGGCAGACTCAACACTGAAGCTTTCTTT.

V is TRBV28 and J is TRBJ2-7; 7 nucleotides agree with TRBD1. With 5 bases clipped from V and 3 bases from J, the junction kept 7 bases outside the gene matches. The CDR3 is 14 residues long. CDR1 and CDR2 (germline): MDHEN, SYDVKM. The CDR3 protein is CASSPRQGNYEQYF. The DNA for the CDR3 is TGTGCCAGCAGTCCCCGACAGGGTAACTACGAGCAGTACTTC.

This chain joins TRBV29-1 and TRBJ1-1; 7 bases are shared with TRBD1. The V segment lost 6 bases and the J segment 8 bases; nucleotides outside the gene matches: 12. CDR1 SQVTM and CDR2 ANQGSEA come from the germline V gene. CDR3 length: 13 amino acids. This chain's CDR3 is CSVVSDRAAEAFF. The CDR3 coding sequence is TGCAGCGTCGTTTCCGACAGGGCCGCGGAAGCTTTCTTT.

The rearrangement joins TRBV6-5 to TRBJ1-2; 10 bases agree with TRBD1. This CDR3 contains 16 residues. The V gene end was trimmed by 2 bases and the J gene end by 2 bases; junction bases not matched to a gene: 5. Germline values: CDR1 MNHEY, CDR2 SVGAGI. CDR3 nucleotides: TGTGCCAGCAGTTACACCCGGACAGGGGGAAACTATGGCTACACCTTC. It codes for CASSYTRTGGNYGYTF.

J is TRBJ1-2 and V is TRBV27, with 8 bases fitting TRBD1. CDR1 is MNHEY and CDR2 is SMNVEV in the germline V gene (reference sequence). This CDR3 has 12 residues. Unmatched junction bases numbered 1, after V lost 8 bases and J lost 2 bases. The CDR3 spells CASRTGNYGYTF. For the CDR3, the DNA is TGTGCCAGCCGGACAGGGAACTATGGCTACACCTTC.

This sequence joins TRBV5-1 and TRBJ2-3; D uncertain. The germline gives CDR1 SGHRS, CDR2 YFSETQ. Trimming pared 7 bases from V and 0 bases from J, leaving 9 bases between. The CDR3 consists of 13 residues. The CDR3 protein is CASVSPSTDTQYF. The CDR3 coding sequence is TGCGCCAGCGTTAGCCCTAGCACAGATACGCAGTATTTT.

The chain joins TRBV7-9 to TRBJ2-3; D remains unclear. Trimming took off 3 bases at V and 2 bases at J, with 12 bases between the two ends. The CDR3 is made up of 15 amino acids. Germline CDR1 is SEHNR and CDR2 is FQNEAQ (reference sequence). CDR3 protein: CASSFSDPVTDTQYF. In DNA form, the CDR3 reads TGTGCCAGCAGCTTCTCGGATCCGGTCACAGATACGCAGTATTTT.

A single count supports this clone. The gene calls are TRBV18 and TRBJ2-7; D may be TRBD1 or TRBD2 (5 bases each). The V and J ends lost 2 bases and 2 bases respectively, with 10 bases between them. Germline-derived CDR1 and CDR2 are KGHSH and LQKENI. The CDR3 loop spans 14 amino acids. CDR3 amino acids: CASSPGTLTYEQYF. DNA for the CDR3: TGTGCCAGCTCACCAGGGACCTTAACCTACGAGCAGTACTTC.

This chain uses TRBV5-1 with TRBJ2-7; 7 bases align to TRBD1. The trim removed 0 bases at V and 2 bases at J, leaving 8 bases unmatched. Germline CDR1 is SGHRS and CDR2 is YFSETQ. The CDR3 runs 16 residues. The CDR3 here is CASSLGGQAMTYEQYF. CDR3 sequence (DNA): TGCGCCAGCAGCTTGGGTGGACAGGCCATGACCTACGAGCAGTACTTC.